Listed here are 5 T cell receptor beta chains from one sample, sequenced in a study of CD8+ T cells in alopecia areata. cDNA prepared by RNA extraction and subsequent reverse transcription served as the template for sequencing. Produced via immunoSEQ multiplex PCR; TCRdb's table is partial and in-frame only. This table has 140,000 or so clones, roughly 58% appearing once. The specimen was CD8+ T cells sorted from blood. The source of these receptors is a human donor in good health.

A single count supports this clone. Germline and junction disagree at one end, which may indicate a read error. The chain has TRBV6-6 and TRBJ2-5; no clear D. The CDR3 loop spans 15 amino acids. Germline V gene lookup returns CDR1 MNHNY and CDR2 SVGAGI (reference sequence). CDR3 residues: CASSYSSLEQGTQYF. CDR3 coding DNA: TGTGCCAGCAGTTACTCGAGCCTAGAACAAGGGACCCAGTACTTC.

This sequence joins TRBV5-1 and TRBJ2-2; 7 bases are a match to TRBD2. Germline-derived CDR1 and CDR2 are SGHRS and YFSETQ. With V trimmed by 1 base and J by 1 base, 4 bases remained unmatched. This CDR3 contains 16 residues. The CDR3 reads CASSLRLAENTGELFF. DNA of the CDR3: TGCGCCAGCAGCTTGCGGCTAGCGGAGAACACCGGGGAGCTGTTTTTT.

In its sample, this clone was seen a few times. In nucleotides, the CDR3 is TGCGCCAGCAGTGAAACAGGGTTTGCCTACGAGCAGTACTTC. This codes for CASSETGFAYEQYF. J is TRBJ2-7 and V is TRBV10-2; tentative D call: TRBD1 (6 bases). Trimming left V 3 bases short and J 2 bases short, with 11 bases between. Germline CDR1 and CDR2: WSHSY and SAAADI. This CDR3 has 14 residues.

The chain couples TRBV30 to TRBJ2-1; 10 nucleotides agree with TRBD2. This CDR3 spans 15 amino acids. Germline values: CDR1 GTSNPN, CDR2 SVGIG (reference sequence). V lost 3 bases and J lost 6; bases outside the gene matches: 8. This chain's CDR3 is CAWSLTLAGFNEQFF. As DNA, the CDR3 is TGTGCCTGGAGCCTAACACTAGCGGGATTCAATGAGCAGTTCTTC.

This clone showed up just once. This chain connects TRBV6-5 to TRBJ1-1; the D gene is possibly TRBD1 (6 bases). Germline lookup yields CDR1 MNHEY and CDR2 SVGAGI. The CDR3 loop spans 15 amino acids. V lost 6 bases, J lost 0 bases, and 14 bases lay in between. CDR3 residues: CASSPRGLVNTEAFF. CDR3 coding DNA: TGTGCCAGCAGCCCCAGGGGCTTGGTGAACACTGAAGCTTTCTTT.